The 3 T cell receptor beta chains given below trace back to one sample, sequenced in a study of blood T cell repertoires in COVID-19. Clones were sequenced by immunoSEQ multiplex PCR, and TCRdb holds only the in-frame ones, with some missing. The table shows tens of thousands of clones, with 90% occurring only once. Sample: peripheral blood. These receptors were taken from a human donor in a cohort sampled during active COVID-19.

This clone was seen more than once but under ten times. The chain couples TRBV6-2 or TRBV6-3 to TRBJ1-5, with a weak D call TRBD1 (5 bases). This CDR3 contains 14 residues. V lost 2 bases to trimming and J lost 7 bases, with 12 bases between them. The V gene's germline CDR1 is MNHEY and CDR2 SVGEGT. CDR3 sequence (DNA): TGTGCCAGCAGTTACAGGGAGGGGTACCAGCCCCAGCATTTT. This translates into CASSYREGYQPQHF.

This clone came up a few times. This rearrangement joins TRBV7-8 to TRBJ1-2, with 7 bases matching TRBD1. V was clipped by 5 bases and J by 4 bases; unmatched bases: 7. CDR3 size: 14 residues. Germline V gene sequence: CDR1 SGHVS, CDR2 FQNEAQ. This CDR3 reads CASSPGQDAYGYTF. The CDR3, as DNA: TGTGCCAGCAGCCCAGGACAGGATGCCTATGGCTACACCTTC.

The V gene is TRBV27, the J gene TRBJ1-6, with TRBD1 identical over 9 bases. This CDR3 region has 16 residues. Germline CDR1 and CDR2: MNHEY and SMNVEV (reference sequence). V lost 5 bases to trimming and J lost 7 bases; unmatched junction nucleotides: 9. CDR3 loop: CASSKTQGATNSPLHF. The DNA of the CDR3 is TGTGCCAGCAGTAAAACACAGGGGGCTACCAATTCACCCCTCCACTTT.